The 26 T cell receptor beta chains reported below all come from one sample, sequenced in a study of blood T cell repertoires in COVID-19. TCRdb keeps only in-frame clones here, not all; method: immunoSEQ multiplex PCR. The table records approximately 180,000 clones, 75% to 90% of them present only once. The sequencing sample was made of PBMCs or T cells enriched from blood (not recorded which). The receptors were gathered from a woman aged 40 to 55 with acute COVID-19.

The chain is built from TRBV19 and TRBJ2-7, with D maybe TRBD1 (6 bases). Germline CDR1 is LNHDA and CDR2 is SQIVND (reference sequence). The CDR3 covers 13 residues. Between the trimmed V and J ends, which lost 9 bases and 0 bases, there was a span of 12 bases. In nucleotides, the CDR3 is TGTGCCAGCGCTAGGACAGCCTCCTACGAGCAGTACTTC. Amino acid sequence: CASARTASYEQYF.

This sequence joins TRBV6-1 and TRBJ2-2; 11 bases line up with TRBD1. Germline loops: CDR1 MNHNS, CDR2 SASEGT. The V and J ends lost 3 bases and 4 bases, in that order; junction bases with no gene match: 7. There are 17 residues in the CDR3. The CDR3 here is CASSEWDRGIRTGELFF. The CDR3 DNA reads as TGTGCCAGCAGTGAGTGGGACAGGGGGATCCGCACCGGGGAGCTGTTTTTT.

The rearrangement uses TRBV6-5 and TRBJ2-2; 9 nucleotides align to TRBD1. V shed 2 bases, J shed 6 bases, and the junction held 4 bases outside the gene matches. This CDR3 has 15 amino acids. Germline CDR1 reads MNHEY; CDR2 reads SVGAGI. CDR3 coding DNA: TGTGCCAGCAGTTACGGACAGGGGCGGCCCGGGGAGCTGTTTTTT. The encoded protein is CASSYGQGRPGELFF.

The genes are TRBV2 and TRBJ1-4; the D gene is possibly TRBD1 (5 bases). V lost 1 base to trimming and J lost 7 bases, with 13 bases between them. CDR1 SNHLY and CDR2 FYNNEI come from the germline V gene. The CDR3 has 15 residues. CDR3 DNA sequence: TGTGCCAGCAGTGAAGGGACGGGGGGGACTGAAAAACTGTTTTTT. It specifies CASSEGTGGTEKLFF.

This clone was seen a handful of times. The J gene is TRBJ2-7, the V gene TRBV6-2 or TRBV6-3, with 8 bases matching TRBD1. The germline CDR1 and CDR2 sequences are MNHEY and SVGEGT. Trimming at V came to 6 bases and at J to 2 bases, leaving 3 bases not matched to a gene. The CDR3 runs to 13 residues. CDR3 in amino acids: CASSRTGTYEQYF. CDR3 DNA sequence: TGTGCCAGCAGCCGGACAGGGACCTACGAGCAGTACTTC.

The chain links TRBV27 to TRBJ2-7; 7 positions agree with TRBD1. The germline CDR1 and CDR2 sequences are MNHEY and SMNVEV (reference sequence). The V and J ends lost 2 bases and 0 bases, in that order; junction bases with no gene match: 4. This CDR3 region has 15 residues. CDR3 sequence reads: CASSLLGQSSYEQYF. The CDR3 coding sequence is TGTGCCAGCAGTTTACTGGGACAGTCCTCCTACGAGCAGTACTTC.

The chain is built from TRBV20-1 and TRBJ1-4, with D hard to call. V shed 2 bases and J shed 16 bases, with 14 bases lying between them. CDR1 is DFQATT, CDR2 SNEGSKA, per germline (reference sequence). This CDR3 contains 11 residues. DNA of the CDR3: TGCAGTGCTAGAATTGGCTCCGGGGAGTTTTTT. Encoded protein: CSARIGSGEFF.

The CDR3 DNA reads as TGTGCCAGCAGTACAGGGTACGGAAACACCATATATTTT. It yields the protein CASSTGYGNTIYF. The rearrangement uses TRBV5-5 and TRBJ1-3; D may be TRBD1 (6 bases). Germline CDR1 reads SGHKS; CDR2 reads YYEKEE (reference sequence). V was shortened by 5 bases and J by 4 bases, with 10 bases between the two germline ends. This CDR3 has 13 residues. Variable domain in full (rest from reference TRBV5-5 and TRBJ1-3): DAGVTQSPTHLIKTRGQQVTLRCSPISGHKSVSWYQQVLGQGPQFIFQYYEKEERGRGNFPDRFSARQFPNYSSELNVNALLLGDSALYLCASSTGYGNTIYFGEGSWLTVV.

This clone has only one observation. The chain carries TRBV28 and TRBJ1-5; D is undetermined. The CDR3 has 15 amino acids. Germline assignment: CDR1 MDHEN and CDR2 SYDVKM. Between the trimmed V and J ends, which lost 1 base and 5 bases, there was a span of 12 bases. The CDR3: CASSLYLQIDQPQHF. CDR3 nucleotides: TGTGCCAGCAGTTTATATCTACAGATCGATCAGCCCCAGCATTTT.

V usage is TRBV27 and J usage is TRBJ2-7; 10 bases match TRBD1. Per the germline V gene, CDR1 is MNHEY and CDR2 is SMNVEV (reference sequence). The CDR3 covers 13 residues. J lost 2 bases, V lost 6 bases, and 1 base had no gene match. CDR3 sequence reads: CASRGTGAYEQYF. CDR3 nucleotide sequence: TGTGCCAGCAGAGGGACAGGGGCCTACGAGCAGTACTTC.

The CDR3 sequence is CASGLRLPGTGGTGYTF. Here the CDR3 DNA reads TGTGCTAGTGGTTTGCGACTCCCCGGGACAGGGGGCACTGGCTACACCTTC. The gene calls are TRBV12-5 and TRBJ1-2; 12 bases agree with TRBD1. Germline V gene lookup returns CDR1 LGHNT and CDR2 FRNRAP. V lost 2 bases to trimming and J lost 7 bases; unmatched junction nucleotides: 11. CDR3 size: 17 residues.

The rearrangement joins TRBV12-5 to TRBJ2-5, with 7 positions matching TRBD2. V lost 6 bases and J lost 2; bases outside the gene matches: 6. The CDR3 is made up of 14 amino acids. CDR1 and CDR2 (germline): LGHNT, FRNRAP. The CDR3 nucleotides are TGTGCTAGTGGCCCCGGGAGGAAACAAGAGACCCAGTACTTC. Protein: CASGPGRKQETQYF.

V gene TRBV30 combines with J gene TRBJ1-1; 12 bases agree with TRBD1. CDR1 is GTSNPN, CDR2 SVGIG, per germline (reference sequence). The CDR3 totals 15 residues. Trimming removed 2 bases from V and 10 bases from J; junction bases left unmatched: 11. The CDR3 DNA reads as TGTGCCTGGAGTCCTGCCGGGACAGGGGGCCCCATAGCTTTCTTT. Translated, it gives CAWSPAGTGGPIAFF.

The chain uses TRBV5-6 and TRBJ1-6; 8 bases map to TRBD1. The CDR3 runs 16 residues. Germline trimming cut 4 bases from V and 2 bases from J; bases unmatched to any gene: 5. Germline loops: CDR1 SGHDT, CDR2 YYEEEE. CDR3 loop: CASSVDRGTYNSPLHF. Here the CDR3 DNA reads TGTGCCAGCAGCGTTGACAGGGGTACCTATAATTCACCCCTCCACTTT.

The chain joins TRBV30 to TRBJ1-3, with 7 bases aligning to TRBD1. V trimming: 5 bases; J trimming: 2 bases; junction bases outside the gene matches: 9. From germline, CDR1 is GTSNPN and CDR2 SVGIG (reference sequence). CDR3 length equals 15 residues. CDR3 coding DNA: TGTGCCTGGCATAGGGGGCAGGGGGCTGGAAACACCATATATTTT. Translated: CAWHRGQGAGNTIYF.

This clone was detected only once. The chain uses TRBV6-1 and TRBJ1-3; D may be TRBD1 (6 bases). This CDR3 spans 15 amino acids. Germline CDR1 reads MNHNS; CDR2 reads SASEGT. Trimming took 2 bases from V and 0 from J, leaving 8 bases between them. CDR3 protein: CASSERGNSGNTIYF. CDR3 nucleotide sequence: TGTGCCAGCAGTGAAAGGGGGAACTCTGGAAACACCATATATTTT.

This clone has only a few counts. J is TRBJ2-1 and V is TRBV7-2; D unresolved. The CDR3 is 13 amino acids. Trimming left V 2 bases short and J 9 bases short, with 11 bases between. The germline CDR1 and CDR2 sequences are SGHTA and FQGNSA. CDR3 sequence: CASSLTSVGEQFF. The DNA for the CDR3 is TGTGCCAGCAGCTTAACCAGTGTTGGTGAGCAGTTCTTC. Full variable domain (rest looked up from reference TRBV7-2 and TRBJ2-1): GAGVSQSPSNKVTEKGKDVELRCDPISGHTALYWYRQSLGQGLEFLIYFQGNSAPDKSGLPSDRFSAERTGGSVSTLTIQRTQQEDSAVYLCASSLTSVGEQFFGPGTRLTVL.

The CDR3 sequence is CASSIQLAYEQYF. The CDR3 DNA reads as TGTGCCAGTAGTATCCAACTAGCCTACGAGCAGTACTTC. This rearrangement joins TRBV19 to TRBJ2-7; perhaps TRBD2 as D (5 bases). The length of the CDR3 is 13 residues. CDR1 is LNHDA, CDR2 SQIVND, per germline (reference sequence). V was clipped by 3 bases and J by 2 bases, with 8 bases between them.

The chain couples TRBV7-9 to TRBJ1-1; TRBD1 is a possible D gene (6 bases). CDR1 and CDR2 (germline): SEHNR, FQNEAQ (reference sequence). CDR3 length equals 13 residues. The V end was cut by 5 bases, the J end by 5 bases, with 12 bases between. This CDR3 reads CASSTYRETEAFF. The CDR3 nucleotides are TGTGCCAGCAGCACTTACAGGGAAACTGAAGCTTTCTTT. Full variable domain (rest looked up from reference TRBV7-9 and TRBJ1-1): DTGVSQNPRHKITKRGQNVTFRCDPISEHNRLYWYRQTLGQGPEFLTYFQNEAQLEKSRLLSDRFSAERPKGSFSTLEIQRTEQGDSAMYLCASSTYRETEAFFGQGTRLTVV.

CDR3 DNA: TGTGCCAGCAGCCAAGATAATGCAGATACGCAGTATTTT. It specifies CASSQDNADTQYF. The chain uses TRBV3-1 (or the pseudogene TRBV3-2) and TRBJ2-3; no clear D. V gave up 0 bases and J gave up 4 bases, with 5 bases separating them. Germline V gene sequence: CDR1 LGHDT, CDR2 YNNKEL (reference sequence). The CDR3 has 13 residues.

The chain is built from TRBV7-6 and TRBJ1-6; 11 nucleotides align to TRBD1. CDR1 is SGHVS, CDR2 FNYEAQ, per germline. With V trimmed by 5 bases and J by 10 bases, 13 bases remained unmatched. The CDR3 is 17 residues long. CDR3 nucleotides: TGTGCCAGCAGCACGAATGGACAGGGGGCGACAGGCTCACCCCTCCACTTT. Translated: CASSTNGQGATGSPLHF.

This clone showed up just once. The CDR3 nucleotides are TGTGCCAGCAGCTCCCCGGGACAGAATAACTATGGCTACACCTTC. Its protein is CASSSPGQNNYGYTF. The chain joins TRBV6-2 or TRBV6-3 to TRBJ1-2, with 7 bases aligning to TRBD1. Trimming removed 6 bases from V and 1 base from J; junction bases left unmatched: 8. This CDR3 is built from 15 residues. The germline V gene has CDR1 MNHEY and CDR2 SVGEGT.

CDR3 DNA sequence: TGTGCCAGCAGCTATAGCGGGACGGAGACCCAGTACTTC. Protein: CASSYSGTETQYF. J is TRBJ2-5 and V is TRBV12-3 or TRBV12-4; 8 bases are a match to TRBD2. CDR3 length: 13 amino acids. Trimming cost V 6 bases and J 5 bases; bases outside gene matches: 5.

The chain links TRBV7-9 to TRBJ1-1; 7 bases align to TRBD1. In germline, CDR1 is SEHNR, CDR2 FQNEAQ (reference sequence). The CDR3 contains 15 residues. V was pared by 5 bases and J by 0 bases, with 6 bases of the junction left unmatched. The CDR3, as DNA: TGTGCCAGCAGCCCACAGGGGCTCATGAACACTGAAGCTTTCTTT. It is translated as CASSPQGLMNTEAFF.

The CDR3 nucleotides are TGTGCCAGTAGTATAGGAACGGTGGTTCAGCCCCAGCATTTT. It translates to CASSIGTVVQPQHF. This chain links TRBV19 with TRBJ1-5; no firm D call. This CDR3 comprises 14 residues. The germline V and J ends were trimmed by 1 base and 6 bases, with 10 bases remaining between them. Germline V CDR1 and CDR2: LNHDA, SQIVND (reference sequence). The complete variable domain, with remaining parts taken from reference TRBV19 and TRBJ1-5, reads DGGITQSPKYLFRKEGQNVTLSCEQNLNHDAMYWYRQDPGQGLRLIYYSQIVNDFQKGDIAEGYSVSREKKESFPLTVTSAQKNPTAFYLCASSIGTVVQPQHFGDGTRLSIL.

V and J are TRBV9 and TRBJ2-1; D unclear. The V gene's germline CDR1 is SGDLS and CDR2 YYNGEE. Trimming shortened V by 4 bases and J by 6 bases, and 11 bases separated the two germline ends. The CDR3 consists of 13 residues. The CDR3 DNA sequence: TGTGCCAGCAGCAACACCCTGGCCAATGAGCAGTTCTTC. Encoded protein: CASSNTLANEQFF.